This T cell receptor (beta chain) was documented in a study of molecular identifiers for immune sequencing clone quantification. Study at large: Replicates partitioned RNA from about 20,000 or 100,000 naive CD8 cells into five parts, sequencing four. Study results and caveats: Among effectors, clones above 20 RNA copies held over 99% of molecules; among naive cells, under 1%.

In regard to this clonotype: No antigen is known for it.

The CDR3 has 15 residues. Trimming removed 3 bases from V and 4 bases from J; junction bases left unmatched: 6. Methods described previously were used for bulk TCR libraries, and listed TCR primers were applied. TCRdb reprocessed the PCR reads with MiXCR, giving one entry per CDR3 protein. Of over 85,000 distinct CDR3 sequences listed, approximately 23% are singletons. Naive CD8 T cells, phenotype CD8+CD4-CCR7+CD45RA+, were sorted. The sequenced sample was naive CD8+ T cells from blood, with Jurkat cell RNA spiked in. Subset defined: FACS-sorted CD8+CD4-CCR7+CD45RA+ naive T cells. This receptor was taken from a human donor in good health. Some libraries in this study had Jurkat cell RNA spiked in. V and J are TRBV12-3 or TRBV12-4 and TRBJ2-5; 9 nucleotides agree with TRBD1. CDR3 protein: CASSFSGTGTETQYF. In nucleotides, the CDR3 is TGTGCCAGCAGTTTTTCCGGGACAGGGACAGAGACCCAGTACTTC.